The following is a T cell receptor beta chain sequence with its context. What it binds is unknown. Trimming pared 2 bases from V and 11 bases from J, leaving 9 bases between. The germline V gene has CDR1 MNHEY and CDR2 SVGAGI. The CDR3 extends over 11 amino acids. 5'RACE primed at constant segments yielded TCR alpha and TCR beta cDNA libraries bearing sample barcodes and UMIs. TCRdb fed the 5' RACE reads into MiXCR, producing one record per CDR3 protein. This sample has about 410,000 distinct CDR3 sequences, with 18% found just once. The entry originates in a study of T-cell memory formation after mild COVID-19. Looking at the study overall: TCR clusters largely stayed donor specific.

Study-wide results and limits: Cross-reactive memory seemingly joined, as some responding clones were found in pre-infection memory. Contracting clones, day 15 to 85, had balanced CD4/CD8, and later expanders favored CD4+.

This chain connects TRBV6-5 to TRBJ1-1, with D uncertain. The clonotype comes from a man between 18 and 35 years old who had mild COVID-19 (a few samples of this study predate the infection). Cell type and time point are not known. The sequenced sample consisted of PBMCs or a T cell subset sorted from them (not recorded which). The CDR3 DNA sequence: TGTGCCAGCAGTTACAGCGGGTCGGCTTTCTTT. This sequence encodes CASSYSGSAFF.